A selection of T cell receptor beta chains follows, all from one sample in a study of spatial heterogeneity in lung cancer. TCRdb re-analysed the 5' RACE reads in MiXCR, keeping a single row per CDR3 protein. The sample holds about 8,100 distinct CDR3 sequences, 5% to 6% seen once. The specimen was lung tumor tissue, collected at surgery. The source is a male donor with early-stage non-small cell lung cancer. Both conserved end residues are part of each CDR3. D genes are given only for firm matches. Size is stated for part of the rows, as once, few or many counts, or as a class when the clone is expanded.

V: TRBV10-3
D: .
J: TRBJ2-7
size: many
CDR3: CAISGAGNPYEQYF
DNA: TGTGCCATCAGTGGGGCCGGAAACCCCTACGAGCAGTACTTC

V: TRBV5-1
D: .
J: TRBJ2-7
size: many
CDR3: CASSFGQGDEQYF
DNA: TGCGCCAGCAGCTTCGGGCAGGGTGACGAGCAGTACTTC

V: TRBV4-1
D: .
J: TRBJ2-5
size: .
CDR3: CASSQVGGHQETQYF
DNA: TGCGCCAGCAGCCAAGTCGGGGGACACCAAGAGACCCAGTACTTC

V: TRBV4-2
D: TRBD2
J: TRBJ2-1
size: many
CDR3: CASSPQLAGTYNEQFF
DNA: TGTGCCAGCAGCCCCCAACTAGCGGGGACCTACAATGAGCAGTTCTTC

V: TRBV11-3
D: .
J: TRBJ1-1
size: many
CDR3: CASSLDRDTEAFF
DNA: TGTGCCAGCAGCTTAGACAGAGACACTGAAGCTTTCTTT

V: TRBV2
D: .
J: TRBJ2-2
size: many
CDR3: CASSLRGLAAGELFF
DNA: TGTGCCAGCAGTCTAAGGGGCCTGGCCGCCGGGGAGCTGTTTTTT

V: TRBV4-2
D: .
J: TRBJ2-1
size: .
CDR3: CASSPRGGATYNEQFF
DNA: TGTGCCAGCAGCCCCAGGGGGGGAGCGACGTACAATGAGCAGTTCTTC

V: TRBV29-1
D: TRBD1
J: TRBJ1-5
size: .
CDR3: CSVREQGGINQPQHF
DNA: TGCAGCGTTCGGGAACAGGGGGGAATTAATCAGCCCCAGCATTTT

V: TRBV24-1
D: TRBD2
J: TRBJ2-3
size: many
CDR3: CATSRGAGGRDTQYF
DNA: TGTGCCACCTCACGGGGAGCGGGAGGACGGGATACGCAGTATTTT

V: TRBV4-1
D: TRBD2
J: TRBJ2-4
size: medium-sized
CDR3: CASSQSGTSGGNALAKNIQYF
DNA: TGCGCCAGCAGCCAATCCGGGACTAGCGGGGGGAACGCACTAGCCAAAAACATTCAGTACTTC

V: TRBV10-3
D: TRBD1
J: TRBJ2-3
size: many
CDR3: CAISPGQDTDTQYF
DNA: TGTGCCATCAGTCCGGGACAGGACACAGATACGCAGTATTTT

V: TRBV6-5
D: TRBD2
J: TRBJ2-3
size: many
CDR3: CASSRTSGRAPPDTQYF
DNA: TGTGCCAGCAGCCGGACTAGCGGGAGGGCCCCCCCAGATACGCAGTATTTT

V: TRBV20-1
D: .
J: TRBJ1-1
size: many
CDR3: CSARVYRDGAEAFF
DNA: TGCAGTGCTAGAGTTTACAGGGATGGGGCTGAAGCTTTCTTT

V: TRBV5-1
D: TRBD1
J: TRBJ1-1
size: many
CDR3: CASSSGTGGREAFF
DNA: TGCGCCAGCAGCTCGGGGACAGGGGGCCGTGAAGCTTTCTTT

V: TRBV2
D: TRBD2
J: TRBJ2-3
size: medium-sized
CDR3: CASLAGGSTDTQYF
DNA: TGTGCCTCCCTAGCGGGTGGGAGCACAGATACGCAGTATTTT

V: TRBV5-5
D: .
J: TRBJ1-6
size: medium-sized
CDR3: CASSLGGRPNSPLHF
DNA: TGTGCCAGCAGCTTGGGAGGACGTCCCAATTCACCCCTCCACTTT

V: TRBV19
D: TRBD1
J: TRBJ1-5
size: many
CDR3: CASLYMGTGGNQPQHF
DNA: TGTGCCAGCCTGTATATGGGGACAGGGGGCAATCAGCCCCAGCATTTT

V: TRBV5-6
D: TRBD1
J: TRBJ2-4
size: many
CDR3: CASSFGTGLRGIQYF
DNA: TGTGCCAGCAGCTTCGGGACAGGGCTACGCGGCATTCAGTACTTC

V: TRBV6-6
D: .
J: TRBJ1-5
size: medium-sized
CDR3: CASSYSGAGHSNQPQHF
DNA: TGTGCCAGCAGTTACTCTGGGGCAGGCCATAGCAATCAGCCCCAGCATTTT

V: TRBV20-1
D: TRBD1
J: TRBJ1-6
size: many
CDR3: CSAISGQVHSPLHF
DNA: TGCAGTGCTATAAGCGGACAGGTCCATTCACCCCTCCACTTT

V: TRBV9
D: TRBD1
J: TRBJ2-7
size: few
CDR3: CASSPTGGTDGEQYF
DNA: TGTGCCAGCAGCCCGACCGGTGGGACAGACGGCGAGCAGTACTTC

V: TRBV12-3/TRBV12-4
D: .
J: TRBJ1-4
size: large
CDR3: CASSPPATNEKLFF
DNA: TGTGCCAGCAGTCCACCAGCAACTAATGAAAAACTGTTTTTT

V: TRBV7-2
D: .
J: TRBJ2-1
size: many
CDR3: CASSGQLDNEQFF
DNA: TGTGCCAGCAGTGGACAGCTAGACAATGAGCAGTTCTTC

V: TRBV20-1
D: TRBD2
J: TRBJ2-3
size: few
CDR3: CSFFRLAADTQYF
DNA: TGCAGTTTTTTTAGACTAGCTGCAGATACGCAGTATTTT

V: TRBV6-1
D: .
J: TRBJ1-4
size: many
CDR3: CASSEQDFSEKLFF
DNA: TGTGCCAGCAGCGAACAGGATTTTTCGGAAAAACTGTTTTTT